These 23 T cell receptor beta chains came from one sample sequenced in a study of cytomegalovirus exposure and HLA in healthy donors. The PCR was carried out with 60 Vbeta primers and 13 Jbeta primers. Profiled with immunoSEQ multiplex PCR; TCRdb holds only in-frame clones, not every one. The table shows roughly 130,000 clones, with 80% occurring only once. The specimen sequenced was PBMCs. The receptors here all came from a woman in her thirties or forties in good health and CMV-seronegative.

This clone was seen at least ten times. The genes are TRBV28 and TRBJ2-2, with TRBD1 as a possible D gene (5 bases). Germline V lookup: CDR1 MDHEN, CDR2 SYDVKM. CDR3 size: 14 residues. The V gene lost 10 bases and the J gene lost 4 bases, with 16 bases spanning the gap. CDR3 coding DNA: TGTGCCACAATATCAGGGCAAGCCACCGGGGAGCTGTTTTTT. Its translation is CATISGQATGELFF.

The chain carries TRBV7-8 and TRBJ1-5; D not resolved. Germline CDR1 and CDR2: SGHVS and FQNEAQ. The CDR3 sequence is 13 residues long. V was cut by 2 bases and J by 3 bases, with 5 bases left in between. CDR3 sequence (DNA): TGTGCCAGCAGCTTATATAACAATCAGCCCCAGCATTTT. Residues: CASSLYNNQPQHF.

The rearrangement joins TRBV7-9 to TRBJ1-1, with a tentative D call TRBD1 (6 bases). This CDR3 is built from 12 residues. Germline-derived CDR1 and CDR2 are SEHNR and FQNEAQ (reference sequence). Trimming removed 6 bases at V and 7 bases at J, with 12 bases between. The DNA of the CDR3 is TGTGCCAGCAGAGACAGGCAGGTTGAAGCTTTCTTT. Encoded protein: CASRDRQVEAFF.

The rearrangement links TRBV5-4 to TRBJ1-6, with TRBD1 matching 7 bases. The CDR3 runs 17 residues. The germline gives CDR1 SGHNT, CDR2 YYREEE (reference sequence). The V and J ends lost 3 bases and 5 bases, in that order; junction bases with no gene match: 11. CDR3 nucleotide sequence: TGTGCCAGCAGCTCATTAAAGACAGGGTGGAATAATTCACCCCTCCACTTT. It yields the protein CASSSLKTGWNNSPLHF.

V and J are TRBV27 and TRBJ1-1, with D tentatively TRBD1 (6 bases). The CDR3 runs to 16 residues. Germline CDR1 is MNHEY and CDR2 is SMNVEV (reference sequence). V dropped 3 bases and J dropped 2 bases, with 16 bases sitting between them. The CDR3 sequence is CASSFLRARGNTEAFF. CDR3 coding DNA: TGTGCCAGCAGTTTTCTTCGCGCCAGGGGAAACACTGAAGCTTTCTTT.

V usage is TRBV28 and J usage is TRBJ2-1; 8 nucleotides agree with TRBD2. The CDR3 sequence is 17 residues long. The V and J ends lost 8 bases and 7 bases, in that order; junction bases with no gene match: 19. Germline CDR1 reads MDHEN; CDR2 reads SYDVKM. Written as DNA, the CDR3 is TGTGCCAGCCTTCCATTGGGGGCGGGAGGACTTCGGAATGAGCAGTTCTTC. It translates to CASLPLGAGGLRNEQFF.

This clone has a single count. This rearrangement joins TRBV6-6 to TRBJ2-7; 10 bases map to TRBD2. This CDR3 is built from 14 residues. The ends lost 7 bases at V and 4 bases at J; junction bases unmatched: 7. Germline loops: CDR1 MNHNY, CDR2 SVGAGI (reference sequence). CDR3 bases: TGTGCCAGCACCCAAGCGGGAGGGCCTTACGAGCAGTACTTC. Translating gives CASTQAGGPYEQYF.

The chain recombines TRBV2 with TRBJ2-5; D is possibly TRBD2 (7 bases). Deletions cut 7 bases from V and 4 bases from J, with 13 bases between. The germline V gene encodes CDR1 SNHLY and CDR2 FYNNEI. CDR3 length: 13 amino acids. The CDR3 sequence is CASKGGGRETQYF. The CDR3 DNA is TGTGCCAGCAAGGGGGGGGGCCGAGAGACCCAGTACTTC.

This clone has only a few counts. The chain recombines TRBV5-6 with TRBJ1-4; D is perhaps TRBD1 (5 bases). The CDR3 consists of 14 residues. The germline CDR1 and CDR2 sequences are SGHDT and YYEEEE. Trimming stripped 5 bases from V and 2 bases from J, with 10 bases between. CDR3 loop: CASRRQLTNEKLFF. The CDR3 nucleotides read TGTGCCAGCAGGAGACAGCTTACTAATGAAAAACTGTTTTTT.

The chain employs TRBV28 and TRBJ2-1; 7 bases fit TRBD2. Germline assignment: CDR1 MDHEN and CDR2 SYDVKM. V lost 8 bases and J lost 9; bases outside the gene matches: 16. The CDR3 consists of 15 residues. The CDR3 nucleotides are TGTGCCAGCCCCCCCCCTGGGGGGGAGGGCGGTGAGCAGTTCTTC. Its translation: CASPPPGGEGGEQFF.

The rearrangement links TRBV9 to TRBJ2-1, with D maybe TRBD2 (6 bases). Trimming removed 3 bases from V and 2 bases from J, with 12 bases in between. The V gene's germline CDR1 is SGDLS and CDR2 YYNGEE. CDR3 size: 15 residues. CDR3 nucleotides: TGTGCCAGCAGCGCGGGACTTCTAACCTACAATGAGCAGTTCTTC. Translated, it gives CASSAGLLTYNEQFF.

The chain couples TRBV5-4 to TRBJ2-5; 7 nucleotides align to TRBD1. The CDR3 covers 17 residues. The junction had 15 bases not matched to a gene; V was cut back by 4 bases and J by 3 bases. Germline lookup yields CDR1 SGHNT and CDR2 YYREEE (reference sequence). The DNA for the CDR3 is TGTGCCAGCAGCCCATGGGCTACAGGGGATCTTGAAGAGACCCAGTACTTC. Translated, it gives CASSPWATGDLEETQYF.

This chain joins TRBV18 and TRBJ1-4; 8 nucleotides line up with TRBD1. CDR1 and CDR2 from the germline V gene are KGHSH and LQKENI. The CDR3 contains 16 residues. V lost 3 bases to trimming and J lost 5 bases; unmatched junction nucleotides: 8. In nucleotides, the CDR3 is TGTGCCAGCTCACCCGCCAGACAGGGGATAAATGAAAAACTGTTTTTT. It yields the protein CASSPARQGINEKLFF.

The V and J genes are TRBV27 and TRBJ1-2; 9 positions match TRBD1. Germline V lookup: CDR1 MNHEY, CDR2 SMNVEV (reference sequence). J lost 8 bases, V lost 2 bases, and 21 bases had no gene match. CDR3 size: 19 residues. Written as DNA, the CDR3 is TGTGCCAGCAGTTTAATTTCTGTCCCGGGTTGGGACAGGGTACGGGGCTACACCTTC. Protein product: CASSLISVPGWDRVRGYTF.

The J gene is TRBJ2-5, the V gene TRBV7-3, with TRBD1 matching 10 bases. The V and J ends lost 1 base and 2 bases, in that order; junction bases with no gene match: 1. The CDR3 covers 15 residues. Germline V gene data show CDR1 as SGHTA and CDR2 as FQGTGA. The CDR3 reads CASSLMGQGQETQYF. CDR3 nucleotides: TGTGCCAGCAGCTTAATGGGACAGGGGCAAGAGACCCAGTACTTC.

The CDR3 DNA reads TGTGCCAGCAGCTTAGCTGCAGGGGGGAACACTGAAGCTTTCTTT. This gives the protein CASSLAAGGNTEAFF. The chain links TRBV7-9 to TRBJ1-1; the match to TRBD1 covers 7 bases. Germline V gene sequence: CDR1 SEHNR, CDR2 FQNEAQ (reference sequence). The CDR3 is made up of 15 amino acids. J lost 1 base, V lost 0 bases, and 2 bases had no gene match.

This sequence joins TRBV5-5 and TRBJ1-3, with D maybe TRBD1 (6 bases). Deletions cut 2 bases from V and 5 bases from J, with 11 bases between. The length of the CDR3 is 14 residues. Germline loops: CDR1 SGHKS, CDR2 YYEKEE (reference sequence). CDR3 region: CASSFGDTRNTIYF. DNA of the CDR3: TGTGCCAGCAGCTTTGGGGACACAAGAAACACCATATATTTT.

The chain recombines TRBV15 with TRBJ2-3; D gene unclear. V gave up 0 bases and J gave up 0 bases, with 7 bases separating them. The CDR3 length is 15 residues. Germline V gives CDR1 LNHNV, CDR2 YYDKDF (reference sequence). Here the CDR3 reads CATSREGRSTDTQYF. The CDR3 DNA reads TGTGCCACCAGCAGAGAGGGCAGGAGCACAGATACGCAGTATTTT.

This clone is a singleton in its sample. The chain has TRBV18 and TRBJ1-4, with D perhaps matching TRBD1 (5 bases). V lost 5 bases to trimming and J lost 8 bases, with 15 bases between them. The CDR3 extends over 14 amino acids. Germline CDR1 is KGHSH and CDR2 is LQKENI. The CDR3 nucleotides read TGTGCCAGCTCATCATCGCAGGGTATGGAAAAACTGTTTTTT. Its protein product is CASSSSQGMEKLFF.

This chain uses TRBV19 with TRBJ2-7, with 8 positions matching TRBD1. From germline, CDR1 is LNHDA and CDR2 SQIVND (reference sequence). This CDR3 contains 15 residues. Trimming at V came to 5 bases and at J to 1 base, leaving 7 bases not matched to a gene. CDR3 protein: CASSQTRDRSYEQYF. CDR3 DNA sequence: TGTGCCAGTAGTCAAACCCGGGACAGGTCCTACGAGCAGTACTTC. The full variable domain, rest sourced from reference TRBV19 and TRBJ2-7, is DGGITQSPKYLFRKEGQNVTLSCEQNLNHDAMYWYRQDPGQGLRLIYYSQIVNDFQKGDIAEGYSVSREKKESFPLTVTSAQKNPTAFYLCASSQTRDRSYEQYFGPGTRLTVT.

The chain uses TRBV19 and TRBJ1-4; TRBD1 aligns across 9 bases. The CDR3 sequence is 16 residues long. Germline lookup yields CDR1 LNHDA and CDR2 SQIVND (reference sequence). The V segment lost 5 bases and the J segment 1 base; nucleotides outside the gene matches: 5. For the CDR3, the DNA is TGTGCCAGTAGTGGGGACAGGGTAGGAACTAATGAAAAACTGTTTTTT. Its protein is CASSGDRVGTNEKLFF.

This clone was observed a few times. The chain has TRBV7-2 and TRBJ1-1; tentatively, D is TRBD1 (6 bases). V was trimmed by 6 bases and J by 0 bases, leaving 14 bases between them. This CDR3 contains 15 residues. Per the germline V gene, CDR1 is SGHTA and CDR2 is FQGNSA. The DNA of the CDR3 is TGTGCCAGCAGACGCTCCCAGGGGATGAACACTGAAGCTTTCTTT. Its protein is CASRRSQGMNTEAFF.

V usage is TRBV28 and J usage is TRBJ1-1, with D uncertain. The V end lost 3 bases, the J end lost 1 base, and 9 bases lay between the germline ends. The CDR3 extends over 14 amino acids. The germline V gene encodes CDR1 MDHEN and CDR2 SYDVKM. As DNA, the CDR3 is TGTGCCAGCAGTTTGGTGCAGGAGAACACTGAAGCTTTCTTT. Translating it yields CASSLVQENTEAFF.